This is a list of T cell receptor beta chains from one sample in a study of blood T cell repertoires in COVID-19. The assay was immunoSEQ multiplex PCR, and TCRdb's table has in-frame clones only and misses some. This sample has roughly 430,000 clones, with approximately 85% found just once. Sequencing was done on a sample of PBMCs or T cells enriched from blood (not recorded which). These receptors were taken from a woman aged 40 to 50 with acute COVID-19. CDR3s include the opening cysteine and the closing phenylalanine or tryptophan. Each record gives: clone size, D gene, J gene, V gene, CDR3 protein, CDR3 DNA. D genes are given only for firm matches. Clone size is not always given. Where it is, it says once, few, many or a class for expanded clones.

NA NA TRBJ2-2 TRBV5-4 CASSFGQGGFRELFF TGTGCCAGCAGCTTTGGCCAGGGGGGTTTCAGGGAGCTGTTTTTT
NA TRBD2 TRBJ2-6 TRBV3-1/TRBV3-2 CASSQAGGISGANVLTF TGTGCCAGCAGCCAAGCGGGGGGTATCTCTGGGGCCAACGTCCTGACTTTC
NA NA TRBJ1-1 TRBV2 CASSELDRNTEAFF TGTGCCAGCAGTGAATTGGACAGGAACACTGAAGCTTTCTTT
NA TRBD1 TRBJ1-2 TRBV5-1 CASSRPGGGYTF TGCGCCAGCAGCCGACCAGGGGGCGGCTACACCTTC
NA TRBD1 TRBJ2-1 TRBV5-1 CASSASGTGGRNEQFF TGCGCCAGCAGCGCATCCGGGACAGGGGGTCGCAATGAGCAGTTCTTC
NA TRBD1 TRBJ2-7 TRBV27 CASSLFGTGHTYEQYF TGTGCCAGCAGTTTATTCGGGACAGGCCATACCTACGAGCAGTACTTC
NA TRBD1 TRBJ1-4 TRBV20-1 CSASRGTGNEKLFF TGCAGTGCTAGTCGGGGGACAGGGAATGAAAAACTGTTTTTT
NA NA TRBJ2-7 TRBV2 CASSEGGPWDF TGTGCCAGCAGTGAAGGGGGGCCCTGGGACTTC
NA TRBD1 TRBJ1-2 TRBV3-1/TRBV3-2 CASSHGGQGLGYTF TGTGCCAGCAGCCACGGGGGACAGGGATTGGGCTACACCTTC
NA NA TRBJ2-1 TRBV30 CAWSDRLPSSYNEQFF TGTGCCTGGAGTGACCGACTACCGAGCTCCTACAATGAGCAGTTCTTC
NA NA TRBJ2-7 TRBV4-1 CASSQYGQSPYEQYF TGCGCCAGCAGCCAATATGGACAGAGCCCCTACGAGCAGTACTTC
NA NA TRBJ1-2 TRBV3-1/TRBV3-2 CASSHGQGTAGYTF TGTGCCAGCAGTCACGGGCAGGGTACGGCTGGCTACACCTTC
NA TRBD1 TRBJ1-4 TRBV19 CASRDRGNEKLFF TGTGCCAGTAGGGACAGGGGAAACGAAAAACTGTTTTTT
few NA TRBJ1-1 TRBV5-1 CASSSETNSFF TGCGCCAGCAGCTCCGAGACAAATTCTTTCTTT
NA TRBD1 TRBJ1-5 TRBV2 CASSLTGSSNQPQHF TGTGCCAGCAGCCTGACAGGGAGTAGCAATCAGCCCCAGCATTTT
NA NA TRBJ2-6 TRBV9 CASSVGGGPGANVLTF TGTGCCAGCAGCGTAGGGGGAGGACCTGGGGCCAACGTCCTGACTTTC
NA NA TRBJ2-1 TRBV30 CAWSRGLDNNEQFF TGTGCCTGGAGCCGGGGACTGGACAACAATGAGCAGTTCTTC
NA NA TRBJ2-2 TRBV5-1 CASSLDSHTGELFF TGCGCCAGCAGCTTGGACAGCCACACCGGGGAGCTGTTTTTT
NA NA TRBJ1-3 TRBV7-9 CASSLGVGSIYF TGTGCCAGCAGCCTCGGGGTTGGGTCCATATATTTT
NA TRBD1 TRBJ1-3 TRBV2 CASLTGAGNTIYF TGTGCCAGCCTCACAGGGGCTGGAAACACCATATATTTT
NA NA TRBJ1-1 TRBV10-3 CAISEGGGGFTEAFF TGTGCCATCAGTGAGGGAGGGGGGGGTTTTACTGAAGCTTTCTTT
NA NA TRBJ2-3 TRBV18 CASSPRADTQYF TGTGCCAGCTCACCGCGGGCAGATACGCAGTATTTT
NA TRBD1 TRBJ2-2 TRBV28 CASRAPQGVPGELFF TGTGCCAGCAGAGCGCCGCAGGGGGTGCCCGGGGAGCTGTTTTTT
NA TRBD2 TRBJ2-1 TRBV7-9 CASSWETSSDEQFF TGTGCCAGCAGCTGGGAGACTAGCAGCGATGAGCAGTTCTTC
NA NA TRBJ1-5 TRBV24-1 CATSDWGRDQPQHF TGTGCCACCAGTGATTGGGGGCGCGATCAGCCCCAGCATTTT
NA TRBD1 TRBJ2-7 TRBV27 CASSWDRDFRYEQYF TGTGCCAGCAGTTGGGACAGGGACTTTCGCTACGAGCAGTACTTC
NA NA TRBJ2-3 TRBV9 CASSVTGIITDTQYF TGTGCCAGCAGCGTAACAGGGATCATCACAGATACGCAGTATTTT
NA TRBD1 TRBJ2-7 TRBV19 CASSRGQGGEQYF TGTGCCAGTAGTCGCGGACAGGGGGGCGAGCAGTACTTC
many NA TRBJ1-4 TRBV9 CASSPSGATNEKLFF TGTGCCAGCAGCCCCTCGGGGGCAACTAATGAAAAACTGTTTTTT
NA NA TRBJ1-2 TRBV20-1 CSATKTDGYTF TGCAGTGCTACGAAGACAGACGGCTACACCTTC
NA NA TRBJ2-1 TRBV7-9 CASSPVNEQFF TGTGCCAGCAGCCCAGTCAATGAGCAGTTCTTC
NA TRBD1 TRBJ1-6 TRBV4-2 CASSPRQGGSPLHF TGTGCCAGCAGCCCCCGACAGGGGGGTTCACCCCTCCACTTT
NA TRBD1 TRBJ1-2 TRBV5-4 CASSTGQGRYGYTF TGTGCCAGCAGCACGGGACAGGGGAGATATGGCTACACCTTC
NA NA TRBJ2-7 TRBV6-5 CASSPSRAEGKQYF TGTGCCAGCAGTCCATCGAGGGCGGAGGGTAAGCAGTACTTC
NA TRBD1 TRBJ1-1 TRBV5-6 CASRDRTTNTEAFF TGTGCCAGCAGGGACAGGACAACGAACACTGAAGCTTTCTTT
NA TRBD1 TRBJ1-4 TRBV30 CAWSEGTGGQFEKLFF TGTGCCTGGAGTGAAGGGACAGGGGGGCAGTTTGAAAAACTGTTTTTT
NA NA TRBJ2-2 TRBV15 CATSRASFANTGELFF TGTGCCACCAGCAGGGCCTCTTTTGCGAACACCGGGGAGCTGTTTTTT
NA NA TRBJ1-1 TRBV29-1 CSVDLRGQPF TGCAGCGTTGACTTAAGGGGCCAGCCATTT
once NA TRBJ1-4 TRBV7-6 CASKDGGDEKLFF TGTGCCAGCAAAGATGGAGGGGATGAAAAACTGTTTTTT
NA NA TRBJ2-3 TRBV6-5 CASSYLPGAGTDTQYF TGTGCCAGCAGTTACTTACCAGGGGCTGGCACAGATACGCAGTATTTT
NA TRBD1 TRBJ2-1 TRBV6-6 CASSPSSSVTGFNEQFF TGTGCCAGCAGTCCATCGTCGTCTGTGACAGGGTTCAATGAGCAGTTCTTC
NA TRBD1 TRBJ2-3 TRBV19 CASSFYRGALDTQYF TGTGCCAGTAGTTTCTACAGGGGGGCGTTAGATACGCAGTATTTT
few NA TRBJ1-5 TRBV4-1 CASSQPPGRNSNQPQHF TGCGCCAGCAGCCAACCGCCGGGGAGGAATAGCAATCAGCCCCAGCATTTT
NA TRBD1 TRBJ1-2 TRBV5-1 CASSSTGAGDYTF TGCGCCAGCAGCTCGACAGGGGCGGGAGACTACACCTTC
NA NA TRBJ1-5 TRBV2 CASSEDTGGNQPQHF TGTGCCAGCAGTGAAGACACAGGAGGGAATCAGCCCCAGCATTTT
NA NA TRBJ2-3 TRBV15 CATSAYGGRADTQYF TGTGCCACCAGCGCTTACGGGGGGCGTGCAGATACGCAGTATTTT
NA NA TRBJ1-4 TRBV10-2 CASSDQRNDRSEKLFF TGCGCCAGCAGTGACCAAAGGAATGACAGGTCGGAAAAACTGTTTTTT
NA TRBD1 TRBJ1-2 TRBV29-1 CSAFGGQANYGYTF TGCAGCGCCTTCGGGGGACAGGCGAACTATGGCTACACCTTC
NA NA TRBJ1-2 TRBV12-3/TRBV12-4 CASSLEGYGYTF TGTGCCAGCAGTTTAGAGGGGTATGGCTACACCTTC
once NA TRBJ1-1 TRBV7-9 CASSLDPRSAEAFF TGTGCCAGCAGCTTAGACCCACGCTCGGCTGAAGCTTTCTTT
NA NA TRBJ2-1 TRBV10-1 CASSDPRDSYNEQFF TGCGCCAGCAGTGACCCGAGAGACAGCTACAATGAGCAGTTCTTC
NA NA TRBJ2-5 TRBV20-1 CPRGGAETQYF TGCCCTCGAGGGGGGGCGGAGACCCAGTACTTC
NA TRBD1 TRBJ1-2 TRBV2 CASSAAGQGVDGYTF TGTGCCAGCTCAGCTGCGGGACAGGGGGTAGACGGCTACACCTTC